Below are 14 T cell receptor beta chains sequenced from a single sample in a study of shared clonotypes between healthy human individuals. Using immunoSEQ multiplex PCR, the repertoire was profiled, and TCRdb retains in-frame clones only, with some absent. Of around 1.9 million clones in the sample, around 93% were seen once. Naive CD8 cells lacked CD45RO and underwent positive selection for CCR7, leaving out terminally differentiated effector memory CD45RA+ cells. Sequencing input: naive CD8+ T cells from PBMCs. The receptors derive from a man younger than 35 in good health. Some clones in this sample may be carry-over from other donors' samples.

The chain uses TRBV5-4 and TRBJ2-7, with 11 nucleotides matching TRBD2. The V segment lost 3 bases and the J segment 6 bases; nucleotides outside the gene matches: 11. CDR1 SGHNT and CDR2 YYREEE come from the germline V gene (reference sequence). The CDR3 spans 16 residues. The CDR3 DNA is TGTGCCAGCAGCTGGGGACTAGCGGCGGCTGGCCTCGAGCAGTACTTC. Translating it yields CASSWGLAAAGLEQYF.

The chain recombines TRBV5-4 with TRBJ2-5, with 8 bases fitting TRBD1. The CDR3 has 14 amino acids. V lost 4 bases to trimming and J lost 1 base; unmatched junction nucleotides: 3. Germline lookup yields CDR1 SGHNT and CDR2 YYREEE (reference sequence). CDR3 DNA: TGTGCCAGCAGCCGGACAGGGCTCCAAGAGACCCAGTACTTC. As protein: CASSRTGLQETQYF.

In its sample, this clone was seen once. This chain uses TRBV5-4 with TRBJ2-7; the D is unclear. The CDR3 covers 14 residues. The germline gives CDR1 SGHNT, CDR2 YYREEE (reference sequence). V was cut by 1 base and J by 1 base, with 9 bases left in between. In nucleotides, the CDR3 is TGTGCCAGCAGCTTGCGGCTAACGTCCTACGAGCAGTACTTC. Translating gives CASSLRLTSYEQYF.

This clone was seen just once. This chain links TRBV6-5 with TRBJ1-3; D is ambiguous. Deletions cut 2 bases from V and 0 bases from J, with 11 bases between. The germline V gene has CDR1 MNHEY and CDR2 SVGAGI. This CDR3 is built from 16 residues. The CDR3 loop reads CASSYGVGSSGNTIYF. CDR3 bases: TGTGCCAGCAGTTACGGTGTAGGAAGCTCTGGAAACACCATATATTTT.

The chain joins TRBV6-5 to TRBJ2-5; 7 bases are a match to TRBD2. Germline loops: CDR1 MNHEY, CDR2 SVGAGI. J gave up 2 bases and V 2 bases, and 5 bases lay outside the gene matches. The CDR3 contains 15 residues. CDR3 in DNA: TGTGCCAGCAGTTACGGGGGGGACTATCAAGAGACCCAGTACTTC. Its translation: CASSYGGDYQETQYF.

This clone was seen only once. The chain links TRBV9 to TRBJ1-2, with a tentative D call TRBD1 (5 bases). CDR3 length: 15 residues. Germline V gene sequence: CDR1 SGDLS, CDR2 YYNGEE. V was trimmed by 4 bases and J by 7 bases, leaving 20 bases between them. This CDR3 reads CASSSVGGVMSGYTF. The CDR3 bases are TGTGCCAGCAGCTCAGTGGGAGGGGTAATGTCTGGCTACACCTTC.

The gene calls are TRBV10-3 and TRBJ2-1; 7 bases are shared with TRBD2. This CDR3 has 16 amino acids. Per the germline V gene, CDR1 is ENHRY and CDR2 is SYGVKD. The V segment lost 3 bases and the J segment 0 bases; nucleotides outside the gene matches: 5. CDR3 in DNA: TGTGCCATCAGTGACCTAGCGGAAAGCTCCTACAATGAGCAGTTCTTC. This encodes CAISDLAESSYNEQFF.

This clone showed up just once. V gene TRBV4-1 combines with J gene TRBJ2-2; TRBD2 is a possible D gene (5 bases). The germline gives CDR1 MGHRA, CDR2 YSYEKL. V lost 7 bases, J lost 0 bases, and 9 bases lay in between. This CDR3 comprises 14 residues. CDR3 in amino acids: CASKTGTNTGELFF. DNA of the CDR3: TGCGCCAGCAAGACCGGGACGAACACCGGGGAGCTGTTTTTT.

The chain joins TRBV18 to TRBJ2-1, with D possibly being TRBD2 (5 bases). The germline CDR1 and CDR2 sequences are KGHSH and LQKENI. The germline V and J ends were trimmed by 1 base and 5 bases, with 21 bases remaining between them. The CDR3 consists of 18 residues. The CDR3 protein is CASSPLALAGRPNNEQFF. In DNA, the CDR3 is TGTGCCAGCTCACCACTTGCTCTAGCCGGTCGTCCTAACAATGAGCAGTTCTTC.

In regard to this clone: This specimen includes other DNA sequences encoding the same CDR3. The CDR3 sequence: CASSASGRAYEQYF. CDR3 DNA sequence: TGTGCCAGCAGCGCGAGCGGGAGGGCGTACGAGCAGTACTTC. The rearrangement joins TRBV9 to TRBJ2-7; the match to TRBD2 covers 10 bases. Germline CDR1 is SGDLS and CDR2 is YYNGEE. Trimming cost V 3 bases and J 4 bases; bases outside gene matches: 4. The CDR3 extends over 14 amino acids.

The gene calls are TRBV7-8 and TRBJ2-1; the match to TRBD2 covers 8 bases. The J segment lost 0 bases and the V segment lost 8 bases, leaving 6 bases of the junction unmatched. CDR3 length: 15 amino acids. Germline-derived CDR1 and CDR2 are SGHVS and FQNEAQ. The CDR3 region is CASSIAGNSYNEQFF. CDR3 coding DNA: TGTGCCAGCTCGATAGCGGGAAACTCCTACAATGAGCAGTTCTTC.

The V and J genes are TRBV28 and TRBJ2-5, with 7 bases aligning to TRBD2. The CDR3 covers 16 residues. The V segment lost 3 bases and the J segment 4 bases; nucleotides outside the gene matches: 11. Germline V lookup: CDR1 MDHEN, CDR2 SYDVKM. This chain's CDR3 is CASSFGDWGGVETQYF. Here the CDR3 DNA reads TGTGCCAGCAGTTTCGGGGATTGGGGAGGGGTAGAGACCCAGTACTTC. Based on the CDR3 plus reference TRBV28 and TRBJ2-5, the full variable domain is DVKVTQSSRYLVKRTGEKVFLECVQDMDHENMFWYRQDPGLGLRLIYFSYDVKMKEKGDIPEGYSVSREKKERFSLILESASTNQTSMYLCASSFGDWGGVETQYFGPGTRLLVL.

The rearrangement uses TRBV27 and TRBJ2-2; D is undetermined. CDR3 length equals 14 residues. V was cut by 5 bases and J by 4 bases, with 11 bases left in between. Germline V gene sequence: CDR1 MNHEY, CDR2 SMNVEV (reference sequence). In DNA, the CDR3 is TGTGCCAGCAGTGAACGTTATGCCACCGGGGAGCTGTTTTTT. Translation: CASSERYATGELFF.

With respect to this clone: The same CDR3 also results from other DNA sequences found in this sample. The chain combines TRBV19 with TRBJ1-1; D not resolved. Trimming stripped 1 base from V and 4 bases from J, with 7 bases between. The CDR3 has 13 residues. Germline assignment: CDR1 LNHDA and CDR2 SQIVND (reference sequence). As DNA, the CDR3 is TGTGCCAGTAGTATAGGTGTCGGCACTGAAGCTTTCTTT. Amino acids: CASSIGVGTEAFF.